Shown below are 30 T cell receptor beta chains from a single sample sequenced in a study of control samples from healthy donors and cancer patients. Assay: immunoSEQ multiplex PCR; the TCRdb copy retains only in-frame clones and omits some. The sample lists hundreds of thousands of clones, approximately 90% occurring once. The sequenced sample consisted of PBMCs. These receptors came from a middle-aged man with head and neck cancer.

The rearrangement uses TRBV10-3 and TRBJ2-2; D is perhaps TRBD2 (5 bases). Germline V gene sequence: CDR1 ENHRY, CDR2 SYGVKD. This CDR3 has 14 residues. V lost 0 bases to trimming and J lost 4 bases, with 6 bases between them. CDR3 bases: TGTGCCATCAGTGAGTCCCGGGGCACCGGGGAGCTGTTTTTT. It codes for CAISESRGTGELFF.

The count of this clone is one. This chain joins TRBV5-6 and TRBJ2-6; possible D gene TRBD2, 5 bases. V dropped 0 bases and J dropped 3 bases, with 13 bases sitting between them. CDR1 and CDR2 from the germline V gene are SGHDT and YYEEEE. This CDR3 contains 17 residues. This chain's CDR3 is CASSLDRGSGGANVLTF. CDR3 nucleotides: TGTGCCAGCAGCTTGGACCGGGGAAGCGGTGGGGCCAACGTCCTGACTTTC.

The genes are TRBV19 and TRBJ2-7; 7 bases align to TRBD1. This CDR3 contains 13 residues. The germline V gene encodes CDR1 LNHDA and CDR2 SQIVND (reference sequence). After removal of 6 bases from V and 5 bases from J, the junction contained 7 bases not matched to a gene. DNA of the CDR3: TGTGCCAGTAGCGAGACAGGGATACACGAGCAGTACTTC. Protein sequence: CASSETGIHEQYF.

The chain links TRBV27 to TRBJ2-6, with a tentative D call TRBD1 (6 bases). The CDR3 sequence is 17 residues long. CDR1 is MNHEY, CDR2 SMNVEV, per germline (reference sequence). The V gene lost 8 bases and the J gene lost 6 bases, with 23 bases spanning the gap. CDR3 nucleotide sequence: TGTGCCAGCTGTACATCAGGGACAATCCTCTCGGCCAACGTCCTGACTTTC. It yields the protein CASCTSGTILSANVLTF.

The chain carries TRBV7-2 and TRBJ1-1; no firm D call. CDR1 and CDR2 (germline): SGHTA, FQGNSA. This CDR3 contains 15 residues. Trimming stripped 1 base from V and 4 bases from J, with 13 bases between. CDR3 sequence reads: CASSLVDGIPTEAFF. CDR3 in DNA: TGTGCCAGCAGCTTAGTGGACGGGATACCCACTGAAGCTTTCTTT.

In nucleotides, the CDR3 is TGTGCCAGCTCACCTGGCCAATCCGATGAGCAGTTCTTC. Its translation is CASSPGQSDEQFF. The rearrangement uses TRBV18 and TRBJ2-1; D unclear. Germline V gene sequence: CDR1 KGHSH, CDR2 LQKENI. Trimming removed 3 bases from V and 8 bases from J, with 11 bases in between. This CDR3 has 13 amino acids.

The V call is TRBV5-1, the J call TRBJ2-7, with a possible D match to TRBD1 (5 bases). V was trimmed by 0 bases and J by 2 bases, leaving 12 bases between them. Germline V gives CDR1 SGHRS, CDR2 YFSETQ. The CDR3 covers 15 residues. The CDR3 reads CASSLAFRETYEQYF. The CDR3 nucleotides are TGCGCCAGCAGCTTGGCTTTCAGGGAAACCTACGAGCAGTACTTC.

This chain joins TRBV12-3 or TRBV12-4 and TRBJ2-1, with TRBD2 identical over 8 bases. The CDR3 length is 13 residues. J lost 9 bases, V lost 1 base, and 2 bases had no gene match. CDR3 coding DNA: TGTGCCAGCAGTTTAGTCGGGGGGGGTGAGCAGTTCTTC. It encodes CASSLVGGGEQFF.

There are a few counts of this clone. An end of the junction differs from the germline gene, which may be a read error. V gene TRBV2 combines with J gene TRBJ1-2, with TRBD1 identical over 10 bases. This CDR3 contains 15 residues. Germline CDR1 and CDR2: SNHLY and FYNNEI. The CDR3 loop is CASSRGTGVGMATPF. CDR3 sequence (DNA): TGTGCCAGCAGTCGTGGGACAGGGGTCGGAATGGCTACACCCTTC.

The chain couples TRBV11-1 to TRBJ2-2, with 11 bases aligning to TRBD2. The CDR3 length is 13 residues. CDR1 is SGHAT, CDR2 FQDESV, per germline (reference sequence). V lost 6 bases and J lost 8; bases outside the gene matches: 2. CDR3 loop: CASRRLAGGELFF. CDR3 nucleotide sequence: TGTGCCAGCAGGCGACTAGCGGGAGGGGAGCTGTTTTTT.

The gene calls are TRBV9 and TRBJ2-6; tentatively, D is TRBD1 or TRBD2 (5 bases each). The CDR3 loop spans 17 amino acids. Germline CDR1 reads SGDLS; CDR2 reads YYNGEE. V shed 0 bases and J shed 0 bases, with 10 bases lying between them. The DNA of the CDR3 is TGTGCCAGCAGCGTAGGTGGGACGCACTCTGGGGCCAACGTCCTGACTTTC. Translated: CASSVGGTHSGANVLTF.

V gene TRBV7-2 combines with J gene TRBJ2-7, with 8 bases fitting TRBD1. The V gene's germline CDR1 is SGHTA and CDR2 FQGNSA. This CDR3 spans 14 amino acids. V trimming: 4 bases; J trimming: 2 bases; junction bases outside the gene matches: 4. Here the CDR3 DNA reads TGTGCCAGCAGCTCTCGACAGGGGCCCTACGAGCAGTACTTC. Translated, it gives CASSSRQGPYEQYF.

This clone was detected only once. This chain connects TRBV19 to TRBJ2-2, with a possible D match to TRBD1 (6 bases). The V gene lost 8 bases and the J gene lost 5 bases, with 15 bases spanning the gap. The length of the CDR3 is 14 residues. The germline V gene encodes CDR1 LNHDA and CDR2 SQIVND (reference sequence). The DNA of the CDR3 is TGTGCCAGTGGGACAACGGGGAATACCGGGGAGCTGTTTTTT. Its translation: CASGTTGNTGELFF.

The gene calls are TRBV4-3 and TRBJ2-3; D uncertain. The CDR3 consists of 15 residues. V lost 2 bases and J lost 0, with 9 bases in between. Looked up from germline, CDR1 is LGHNA and CDR2 is YSLEER. Written as DNA, the CDR3 is TGCGCCAGCAGCCAAAATCCCCTAAGCACAGATACGCAGTATTTT. Its protein product is CASSQNPLSTDTQYF.

The V and J genes are TRBV5-1 and TRBJ2-4, with a weak D call TRBD1 (5 bases). Trimming cost V 4 bases and J 0 bases, with 14 bases left between them. The CDR3 has 16 amino acids. Germline CDR1 reads SGHRS; CDR2 reads YFSETQ. In DNA form, the CDR3 reads TGCGCCAGCAGCCCGCAGGGTACCTTAGCCAAAAACATTCAGTACTTC. Amino acid sequence: CASSPQGTLAKNIQYF.

The chain carries TRBV5-1 and TRBJ1-1; D remains ambiguous. This CDR3 region has 12 residues. Germline CDR1 SGHRS, CDR2 YFSETQ. The V gene lost 6 bases and the J gene lost 9 bases, with 15 bases spanning the gap. CDR3 region: CASTEGALKAFF. The CDR3 nucleotides read TGCGCCAGCACGGAAGGCGCACTCAAAGCTTTCTTT.

The J gene is TRBJ2-7, the V gene TRBV18; TRBD1 aligns across 8 bases. The CDR3 is 15 residues long. The V gene's germline CDR1 is KGHSH and CDR2 LQKENI. V shed 0 bases, J shed 5 bases, and the junction held 6 bases outside the gene matches. Here the CDR3 reads CASSPPGTGDHEQYF. The CDR3, as DNA: TGTGCCAGCTCACCACCCGGGACAGGCGACCACGAGCAGTACTTC.

The chain uses TRBV11-2 and TRBJ2-1, with D possibly being TRBD1 (6 bases). Trimming took off 5 bases at V and 10 bases at J, with 18 bases between the two ends. CDR1 is SGHAT, CDR2 FQNNGV, per germline. The CDR3 is 14 residues long. The chain's CDR3 is CASSLYALRGEQFF. CDR3 in DNA: TGTGCCAGCAGCCTGTACGCACTCAGGGGAGAGCAGTTCTTC.

In its sample, this clone was seen once. J is TRBJ1-3 and V is TRBV19; D remains ambiguous. Trimming shortened V by 3 bases and J by 4 bases, and 1 base separated the two germline ends. The CDR3 has 11 amino acids. Germline loops: CDR1 LNHDA, CDR2 SQIVND (reference sequence). The CDR3 coding sequence is TGTGCCAGTAGTATGGGAAACACCATATATTTT. Its translation is CASSMGNTIYF.

Worth noting for this clone: In the same sample, other DNA sequences code for this CDR3. The chain couples TRBV7-2 to TRBJ2-7; 10 positions match TRBD1. Germline CDR1 reads SGHTA; CDR2 reads FQGNSA. The CDR3 runs to 14 residues. With 5 bases clipped from V and 2 bases from J, the junction kept 3 bases outside the gene matches. The CDR3 reads CASSRDRGTYEQYF. Here the CDR3 DNA reads TGTGCCAGCAGCCGGGACAGGGGTACCTACGAGCAGTACTTC.

The chain joins TRBV4-2 to TRBJ2-7; 11 bases match TRBD2. Germline CDR1 and CDR2: LGHNA and YNFKEQ. This CDR3 spans 15 amino acids. Unmatched junction bases numbered 8, after V lost 5 bases and J lost 5 bases. DNA for the CDR3: TGTGCCAGCAGCGACCGGACTAGCGGGCCGGACGAGCAGTACTTC. Its translation: CASSDRTSGPDEQYF.

A single count supports this clone. Written as DNA, the CDR3 is TGTGCCAGCAGCTCGGACGGAGATAGCAATCAGCCCCAGCATTTT. Its translation is CASSSDGDSNQPQHF. The rearrangement links TRBV7-9 to TRBJ1-5, with D unclear. The CDR3 spans 15 residues. Germline V gives CDR1 SEHNR, CDR2 FQNEAQ (reference sequence). The V and J ends lost 4 bases and 0 bases respectively, with 10 bases between them.

The gene calls are TRBV24-1 and TRBJ2-3; 13 nucleotides match TRBD2. J was trimmed by 4 bases and V by 4 bases; bases with no gene match: 10. The CDR3 is 18 residues long. Germline CDR1 is KGHDR and CDR2 is SFDVKD. CDR3 DNA: TGTGCCACCAGTGACCGTGGACTAGCGGGAGATGCCCCAGATACGCAGTATTTT. Translating it yields CATSDRGLAGDAPDTQYF.

The V gene is TRBV12-5, the J gene TRBJ1-1, with no clear D. Germline assignment: CDR1 LGHNT and CDR2 FRNRAP. This CDR3 spans 16 amino acids. Trimming took off 0 bases at V and 4 bases at J, with 15 bases between the two ends. CDR3 amino acids: CASGLVQGGKFTEAFF. The CDR3 nucleotides read TGTGCTAGTGGTTTGGTACAAGGAGGAAAATTCACTGAAGCTTTCTTT. Variable domain in full (rest from reference TRBV12-5 and TRBJ1-1): DARVTQTPRHKVTEMGQEVTMRCQPILGHNTVFWYRQTMMQGLELLAYFRNRAPLDDSGMPKDRFSAEMPDATLATLKIQPSEPRDSAVYFCASGLVQGGKFTEAFFGQGTRLTVV.

The chain combines TRBV7-3 with TRBJ2-7; D may be TRBD2 (7 bases). CDR1 and CDR2 (germline): SGHTA, FQGTGA. The CDR3 is 15 amino acids. V gave up 1 base and J gave up 1 base, with 11 bases separating them. The CDR3 loop is CASSLNGGPSYEQYF. The CDR3 DNA reads TGTGCCAGCAGCTTAAACGGGGGGCCTTCCTACGAGCAGTACTTC.

The chain has TRBV5-1 and TRBJ1-2; TRBD1 is a possible D gene (6 bases). This CDR3 region has 15 residues. Trimming pared 4 bases from V and 4 bases from J, leaving 17 bases between. Germline CDR1 SGHRS, CDR2 YFSETQ. The CDR3 loop is CASSLGLAGAYGYTF. In DNA, the CDR3 is TGCGCCAGCAGCCTCGGACTCGCAGGGGCCTATGGCTACACCTTC.

This clone came up a few times. The chain has TRBV24-1 and TRBJ2-5; D possibly matches TRBD1 or TRBD2 (5 bases each). V gave up 4 bases and J gave up 0 bases, with 11 bases separating them. This CDR3 spans 15 amino acids. The germline V gene has CDR1 KGHDR and CDR2 SFDVKD. This chain's CDR3 is CATSENVGDQETQYF. CDR3 nucleotides: TGTGCCACCAGTGAGAACGTGGGGGACCAAGAGACCCAGTACTTC.

The rearrangement links TRBV28 to TRBJ1-5; D is uncertain. V lost 8 bases, J lost 1 base, and 6 bases lay in between. CDR3 size: 12 residues. Germline V gene data show CDR1 as MDHEN and CDR2 as SYDVKM. CDR3 coding DNA: TGTGCCAGCCAAAAGAGCAATCAGCCCCAGCATTTT. Encoded protein: CASQKSNQPQHF.

The table lists this clone with a count of one. The rearrangement uses TRBV7-9 and TRBJ1-2; D call uncertain. Germline lookup yields CDR1 SEHNR and CDR2 FQNEAQ (reference sequence). The V end was cut by 7 bases, the J end by 0 bases, with 9 bases between. The CDR3 covers 13 residues. CDR3 region: CASNQRSNYGYTF. The CDR3 coding sequence is TGTGCCAGCAACCAGAGGTCTAACTATGGCTACACCTTC.

J is TRBJ1-6 and V is TRBV10-2; tentative D call: TRBD1 (6 bases). Germline lookup yields CDR1 WSHSY and CDR2 SAAADI. The CDR3 sequence is 12 residues long. V was cut by 11 bases and J by 9 bases, with 14 bases left in between. The DNA of the CDR3 is TGCGCCTCCACCCGGGGGCGTTCACCCCTCCACTTT. It encodes CASTRGRSPLHF.